This is a list of T cell receptor beta chains from one sample in a study of somatic mutations in cytotoxic T cells in rheumatoid arthritis. Assay: immunoSEQ multiplex PCR; the TCRdb copy retains only in-frame clones and omits some. The sample records approximately 11,000 clones, roughly 80% being singletons. What was sequenced was CD8+ T cells sorted from blood. The receptors were sampled from a middle-aged woman in good health. The CDR3 runs from the conserved cysteine through the conserved F or W. The order of the fields is D gene, CDR3 length, V gene, clone size, J gene, CDR3 protein, CDR3 DNA. A D gene is named only where the DNA matches it firmly. Not all rows give a size; the values are once, few, many and, for expanded clones, a class.

-	15	TRBV4-2	-	TRBJ2-1	CASSPGTPDYNEQFF	TGTGCCAGCAGCCCAGGGACCCCCGATTACAATGAGCAGTTCTTC
TRBD1	13	TRBV18	-	TRBJ2-1	CATRGQGEFEQFF	TGTGCCACCCGGGGACAGGGAGAATTTGAGCAGTTCTTC
TRBD1	14	TRBV30	few	TRBJ1-1	CAWSLGTGGTEAFF	TGTGCCTGGAGTCTAGGGACAGGGGGCACTGAAGCTTTCTTT
-	14	TRBV28	-	TRBJ2-1	CASSLGSSADEQFF	TGTGCCAGCAGTTTGGGGTCCTCGGCGGATGAGCAGTTCTTC
TRBD1	14	TRBV4-1	-	TRBJ1-6	CASSQEEYRGALHF	TGCGCCAGCAGCCAAGAAGAATACAGGGGGGCCCTCCACTTT
TRBD1	17	TRBV5-3	-	TRBJ1-2	CARSPSGLRGQDYGYTF	TGTGCCAGAAGCCCGTCAGGGCTCAGGGGGCAGGACTATGGCTACACCTTC
-	12	TRBV7-9	-	TRBJ2-3	CASSLGPDTQYF	TGTGCCAGCAGCTTGGGCCCAGATACGCAGTATTTT
TRBD1	15	TRBV5-5	-	TRBJ1-1	CASSPLRGVLYEAFF	TGTGCCAGCAGCCCTCTCAGGGGGGTCCTTTATGAGGCTTTCTTT
-	15	TRBV4-3	-	TRBJ2-1	CASSQDRDTYNEQFF	TGCGCCAGCAGCCAAGATCGGGATACCTACAATGAGCAGTTCTTC
TRBD2	13	TRBV27	-	TRBJ2-2	CASSPGGAGELFF	TGTGCCAGCAGCCCTGGGGGGGCCGGGGAGCTGTTTTTT
-	15	TRBV11-2	-	TRBJ2-5	CASSLDRDNQETQYF	TGTGCCAGCAGCTTAGACCGGGACAACCAAGAGACCCAGTACTTC
-	15	TRBV27	-	TRBJ2-5	CASSSEQAYQETQYF	TGTGCCAGCAGTTCCGAACAGGCGTACCAAGAGACCCAGTACTTC
-	14	TRBV5-5	-	TRBJ1-4	CASSLYQGNEKLFF	TGTGCCAGCAGCTTGTATCAGGGGAATGAAAAACTGTTTTTT
TRBD2	16	TRBV7-8	-	TRBJ2-3	CASSYDSGGATDTQYF	TGTGCCAGCAGCTACGACAGCGGGGGGGCGACAGATACGCAGTATTTT
-	12	TRBV6-6	-	TRBJ1-1	CASSWMNTEAFF	TGTGCCAGCAGTTGGATGAACACTGAAGCTTTCTTT
-	12	TRBV29-1	-	TRBJ2-5	CSVDGEQETQYF	TGCAGCGTTGACGGTGAACAAGAGACCCAGTACTTC
-	14	TRBV5-1	few	TRBJ1-2	CASSLEQYPYGYTF	TGCGCCAGCAGCTTGGAGCAGTACCCCTATGGCTACACCTTC
-	13	TRBV28	-	TRBJ2-7	CASKSNGGGEQYF	TGTGCCAGCAAGTCTAACGGGGGTGGCGAGCAGTACTTC
-	15	TRBV2	-	TRBJ1-1	CASTLGRGGGTEAFF	TGTGCCAGCACACTTGGCAGGGGAGGAGGCACTGAAGCTTTCTTT
-	13	TRBV30	medium-sized	TRBJ1-2	CAWSPLGAEGYTF	TGTGCCTGGAGCCCCCTGGGGGCCGAGGGCTACACCTTC
-	13	TRBV7-9	few	TRBJ2-1	CASSTVQNNEQFF	TGTGCCAGCAGCACAGTCCAGAACAATGAGCAGTTCTTC
TRBD2	14	TRBV5-5	-	TRBJ2-7	CASSPGTSGYEQYF	TGTGCCAGCAGCCCCGGGACTAGCGGCTACGAGCAGTACTTC
TRBD1	18	TRBV28	-	TRBJ2-3	CASSSNTRQGSSTDTQYF	TGTGCCAGCAGTTCTAATACCCGACAGGGTTCTAGCACAGATACGCAGTATTTT
TRBD2	17	TRBV11-3	-	TRBJ2-1	CASSFGTSGRAYNEQFF	TGTGCCAGCAGCTTCGGAACTAGCGGGAGGGCCTACAATGAGCAGTTCTTC
TRBD1	17	TRBV2	-	TRBJ1-5	CASSGQGATILGQPQHF	TGTGCCAGCAGTGGACAGGGGGCAACTATTCTGGGTCAGCCCCAGCATTTT
-	14	TRBV5-6	few	TRBJ1-5	CASSQGVRGQPQHF	TGTGCCAGCAGCCAAGGAGTTCGCGGCCAGCCCCAGCATTTT
-	16	TRBV6-1	-	TRBJ1-3	CASSEMHSSSGNTIYF	TGTGCCAGCAGTGAAATGCACAGTTCCTCTGGAAACACCATATATTTT
-	15	TRBV28	-	TRBJ1-2	CASSLGAWQGDGYTF	TGTGCCAGCAGTTTAGGTGCTTGGCAGGGAGATGGCTACACCTTC
TRBD1	15	TRBV4-1	-	TRBJ1-2	CASSPGGGRGYGYTF	TGCGCCAGCAGCCCGGGAGGGGGCAGGGGCTATGGCTACACCTTC
-	14	TRBV10-2	-	TRBJ1-1	CASSWDARNTEAFF	TGCGCCAGCAGTTGGGACGCTCGCAACACTGAAGCTTTCTTT
-	15	TRBV10-3	-	TRBJ1-4	CAISEDGSLNEKLFF	TGTGCCATCAGTGAGGACGGGAGCCTAAATGAAAAACTGTTTTTT
TRBD1	14	TRBV27	-	TRBJ1-6	CASSFEGAYSPLHF	TGTGCCAGCAGTTTCGAGGGGGCATATTCACCCCTCCACTTT
TRBD2	17	TRBV7-3	-	TRBJ2-7	CASSLIPGTSGHYEQYF	TGTGCCAGCAGCTTAATTCCCGGGACTAGCGGACACTACGAGCAGTACTTC
-	16	TRBV5-6	few	TRBJ2-2	CASSPASRTYTGELFF	TGTGCCAGCAGCCCGGCGAGCAGAACCTACACCGGGGAGCTGTTTTTT
-	14	TRBV4-3	-	TRBJ2-7	CASSQESFSYEQYF	TGCGCCAGCAGCCAAGAGTCCTTCTCCTACGAGCAGTACTTC
-	16	TRBV7-9	few	TRBJ2-3	CASSFYTSTGTDTQYF	TGTGCCAGCAGCTTTTACACTAGTACCGGAACAGATACGCAGTATTTT
-	15	TRBV27	-	TRBJ2-2	CASTEGQANTGELFF	TGTGCCAGCACCGAGGGGCAAGCGAACACCGGGGAGCTGTTTTTT
-	15	TRBV7-2	few	TRBJ1-5	CASSLMMGVNQPQHF	TGTGCCAGCAGCTTGATGATGGGTGTCAATCAGCCCCAGCATTTT
-	15	TRBV6-1	-	TRBJ1-2	CASSTTYTGFFGYTF	TGTGCCAGCAGTACCACATACACAGGGTTTTTCGGCTACACCTTC
-	15	TRBV7-8	-	TRBJ2-1	CASRTGVVAYNEQFF	TGTGCCAGCAGAACAGGTGTGGTGGCATACAATGAGCAGTTCTTC
TRBD2	17	TRBV5-1	-	TRBJ2-5	CASSQGLAGAKEETQYF	TGCGCCAGCAGCCAAGGACTAGCGGGGGCCAAGGAAGAGACCCAGTACTTC
-	14	TRBV6-1	once	TRBJ2-1	CASSEGSNYNEQFF	TGTGCCAGCAGTGAAGGGAGCAACTACAATGAGCAGTTCTTC
TRBD1	14	TRBV9	-	TRBJ1-2	CASSVTTGGNGYTF	TGTGCCAGCAGCGTGACGACAGGGGGAAATGGCTACACCTTC